The 26 T cell receptor beta chains in this list originate from one sample, sequenced in a study of blood T cell repertoires in COVID-19. Libraries were prepared by immunoSEQ multiplex PCR; TCRdb keeps only in-frame clonotypes and omits some of them. Among about 190,000 clones listed, around 80% were seen once. Material: PBMCs or T cells enriched from blood (not recorded which). Receptor source: a woman between 50 and 59 years old with acute COVID-19.

In this sample, this clone turned up a few times. This chain uses TRBV5-1 with TRBJ2-6; 8 bases agree with TRBD1. The germline V gene encodes CDR1 SGHRS and CDR2 YFSETQ. Unmatched junction bases numbered 3, after V lost 4 bases and J lost 0 bases. The CDR3 is 16 residues long. The CDR3 sequence is CASSRTGGSGANVLTF. The CDR3 DNA follows: TGCGCCAGCAGCAGAACAGGGGGCTCTGGGGCCAACGTCCTGACTTTC.

In this sample, this clone turned up a few times. As DNA, the CDR3 is TGTGCCAGCGGCATAGACAGGGTTGGGACTGAAGCTTTCTTT. Protein sequence: CASGIDRVGTEAFF. V is TRBV5-4 and J is TRBJ1-1, with TRBD1 identical over 7 bases. V dropped 7 bases and J dropped 5; count of bases not matched to a gene: 11. The CDR3 consists of 14 residues. Looked up from germline, CDR1 is SGHNT and CDR2 is YYREEE (reference sequence). The full variable domain, its missing parts supplied by reference TRBV5-4 and TRBJ1-1, is ETGVTQSPTHLIKTRGQQVTLRCSSQSGHNTVSWYQQALGQGPQFIFQYYREEENGRGNFPPRFSGLQFPNYSSELNVNALELDDSALYLCASGIDRVGTEAFFGQGTRLTVV.

This clone was picked up a small number of times. The chain joins TRBV5-1 to TRBJ1-2; D uncertain. The CDR3 contains 14 residues. Germline CDR1 and CDR2: SGHRS and YFSETQ. Trimming took off 0 bases at V and 8 bases at J, with 14 bases between the two ends. Here the CDR3 DNA reads TGCGCCAGCAGCTTGGACTCGCCCCCAAGCGGCTACACCTTC. Translated, it gives CASSLDSPPSGYTF.

The chain links TRBV5-1 to TRBJ2-7, with a possible D match to TRBD2 (6 bases). With 0 bases removed from V and 4 bases from J, the gap between germline ends came to 14 bases. CDR1 and CDR2 from the germline V gene are SGHRS and YFSETQ. The CDR3 length is 15 residues. The CDR3 nucleotides are TGCGCCAGCAGCTTGGACGGGGGTGATTCTTACGAGCAGTACGTC. Amino acids: CASSLDGGDSYEQYV.

In this sample, this clone turned up a few times. The chain employs TRBV5-1 and TRBJ2-5; D might be TRBD2 (5 bases). Between the trimmed V and J ends, which lost 1 base and 4 bases, there was a span of 8 bases. There are 13 residues in the CDR3. Germline CDR1 and CDR2: SGHRS and YFSETQ. The CDR3 is CASSLRSGETQYF. The CDR3 DNA follows: TGCGCCAGCAGCTTGCGAAGCGGAGAGACCCAGTACTTC.

J is TRBJ2-3 and V is TRBV9; 9 nucleotides match TRBD2. Germline CDR1 reads SGDLS; CDR2 reads YYNGEE. The CDR3 loop spans 18 amino acids. V was clipped by 0 bases and J by 0 bases; unmatched bases: 8. The CDR3: CASSVERTTSGSTDTQYF. In DNA form, the CDR3 reads TGTGCCAGCAGCGTAGAAAGGACCACTAGCGGGAGCACAGATACGCAGTATTTT.

Only a few counts were recorded for this clone. The V call is TRBV6-2 or TRBV6-3, the J call TRBJ2-7; D is unresolved. V lost 4 bases, J lost 2 bases, and 6 bases lay in between. This CDR3 is 12 amino acids long. Germline CDR1 and CDR2: MNHEY and SVGEGT. CDR3 in DNA: TGTGCCAGCAGTTCTACCACCTACGAGCAGTACGTC. It is translated as CASSSTTYEQYV.

The chain couples TRBV7-2 to TRBJ1-1; 9 nucleotides line up with TRBD1. The CDR3 length is 16 residues. Germline V lookup: CDR1 SGHTA, CDR2 FQGNSA. V was clipped by 3 bases and J by 0 bases; unmatched bases: 5. The CDR3 DNA reads as TGTGCCAGCAGCTTTAGGGGGGACAGGGTGAACACTGAAGCTTTCTTT. Translating gives CASSFRGDRVNTEAFF.

The table lists this clone with a count of one. The chain employs TRBV19 and TRBJ1-5, with unresolved D. The CDR3 has 13 amino acids. Looked up from germline, CDR1 is LNHDA and CDR2 is SQIVND (reference sequence). The V end was cut by 0 bases, the J end by 7 bases, with 7 bases between. The CDR3, as DNA: TGTGCCAGTAGTATAGAAGTGAGGCAGCCCCAGCATTTT. This codes for CASSIEVRQPQHF.

The chain uses TRBV5-1 and TRBJ1-1; 7 bases are shared with TRBD1. Germline values: CDR1 SGHRS, CDR2 YFSETQ. The CDR3 runs to 16 residues. The J segment lost 0 bases and the V segment lost 3 bases, leaving 8 bases of the junction unmatched. The CDR3 here is CASSYRTGSLNTEAFF. DNA for the CDR3: TGCGCCAGCAGCTACAGGACAGGAAGTTTGAACACTGAAGCTTTCTTT.

The chain has TRBV19 and TRBJ1-1; D is undetermined. Germline CDR1 is LNHDA and CDR2 is SQIVND (reference sequence). The V end was cut by 8 bases, the J end by 0 bases, with 16 bases between. This CDR3 contains 15 residues. The CDR3 loop is CASRAVRIMNTEAFF. CDR3 DNA: TGTGCCAGTCGTGCGGTACGAATCATGAACACTGAAGCTTTCTTT.

This chain joins TRBV5-1 and TRBJ1-5; D unclear. The germline V gene has CDR1 SGHRS and CDR2 YFSETQ. The length of the CDR3 is 13 residues. V was trimmed by 1 base and J by 6 bases, leaving 8 bases between them. CDR3 coding DNA: TGCGCCAGCAGCTTGAGAACAATTCAGCCCCAGCATTTT. Translation: CASSLRTIQPQHF.

The chain joins TRBV23-1 to TRBJ1-3; D remains ambiguous. TRBV23-1 is filed as an ORF, its function uncertain. V was clipped by 9 bases and J by 1 base, with 10 bases between them. This CDR3 region has 13 residues. The CDR3 here is CARRWYSGNTIYF. In nucleotides, the CDR3 is TGCGCCAGGCGCTGGTATTCTGGAAACACCATATATTTT.

DNA for the CDR3: TGTGCCAGCAGCTCGCTGACAGGGAAAAACATTCAGTACTTC. Translating gives CASSSLTGKNIQYF. V and J are TRBV7-8 and TRBJ2-4; TRBD1 aligns across 7 bases. The V gene end was trimmed by 4 bases and the J gene end by 4 bases; junction bases not matched to a gene: 4. The CDR3 loop spans 14 amino acids. Germline loops: CDR1 SGHVS, CDR2 FQNEAQ. Using reference TRBV7-8 and TRBJ2-4 for the parts outside the CDR3, the full variable domain is GAGVSQSPRYKVAKRGQDVALRCDPISGHVSLFWYQQALGQGPEFLTYFQNEAQLDKSGLPSDRFFAERPEGSVSTLKIQRTQQEDSAVYLCASSSLTGKNIQYFGAGTRLSVL.

The J gene is TRBJ1-2, the V gene TRBV12-3 or TRBV12-4, with 7 bases aligning to TRBD1. Losses at the gene ends were 7 bases for V and 8 bases for J; bases not matched to a gene: 7. There are 12 residues in the CDR3. CDR3 nucleotide sequence: TGTGCCAGCAATCAGCCAGGGGGAGGCTACACCTTC. It encodes CASNQPGGGYTF.

This clone was seen only a few times. The J gene is TRBJ2-1, the V gene TRBV28; 7 bases are a match to TRBD2. CDR3 length: 16 amino acids. Germline V gene lookup returns CDR1 MDHEN and CDR2 SYDVKM. The J segment lost 3 bases and the V segment lost 5 bases, leaving 10 bases of the junction unmatched. Here the CDR3 reads CASSPSRLADYNEQFF. For the CDR3, the DNA is TGTGCCAGCAGTCCCTCTAGGCTAGCGGACTACAATGAGCAGTTCTTC.

V and J are TRBV7-2 and TRBJ2-1; tentatively, D is TRBD2 (7 bases). The CDR3 contains 17 residues. CDR1 and CDR2 from the germline V gene are SGHTA and FQGNSA. V lost 1 base to trimming and J lost 5 bases, with 18 bases between them. The CDR3 spells CASSLELGGLSNNEQFF. In DNA form, the CDR3 reads TGTGCCAGCAGCTTAGAGCTGGGGGGGCTGTCAAACAATGAGCAGTTCTTC.

The rearrangement links TRBV11-3 to TRBJ1-1; possibly TRBD1 for D (5 bases). This CDR3 region has 14 residues. The V and J ends lost 5 bases and 7 bases respectively, with 17 bases between them. Germline CDR1 SGHNT, CDR2 YENEEA. In DNA form, the CDR3 reads TGTGCCAGCAGCCCGGAGGGGACTGAGGGTGAAGCTTTCTTT. This translates into CASSPEGTEGEAFF.

The chain carries TRBV15 and TRBJ1-1, with D possibly matching TRBD1 (5 bases). CDR1 is LNHNV, CDR2 YYDKDF, per germline (reference sequence). The CDR3 runs to 15 residues. With 1 base removed from V and 4 bases from J, the gap between germline ends came to 13 bases. CDR3 sequence reads: CATSRGGQAGTEAFF. CDR3 nucleotides: TGTGCCACCAGCAGAGGAGGACAAGCGGGCACTGAAGCTTTCTTT.

This clone turned up a few times. The chain combines TRBV6-5 with TRBJ1-4; D not certain. Trimming shortened V by 5 bases and J by 6 bases, and 4 bases separated the two germline ends. CDR3 length: 11 amino acids. In germline, CDR1 is MNHEY, CDR2 SVGAGI. The CDR3 DNA is TGTGCCAGCAGTCCAGATGAAAAACTGTTTTTT. Its protein product is CASSPDEKLFF.

CDR3 coding DNA: TGTGCCAGCAGAGGACAGGGGGGGATTCAGCCCCAGCATTTT. Translated: CASRGQGGIQPQHF. This sequence joins TRBV27 and TRBJ1-5; 10 bases agree with TRBD1. With V trimmed by 6 bases and J by 6 bases, 5 bases remained unmatched. Germline lookup yields CDR1 MNHEY and CDR2 SMNVEV (reference sequence). CDR3 size: 14 residues.

The CDR3 here is CASSLDGRVGETQYF. CDR3 in DNA: TGTGCCAGCAGCTTGGACGGCAGGGTAGGGGAGACCCAGTACTTC. The chain links TRBV5-4 to TRBJ2-5, with D maybe TRBD1 (5 bases). Looked up from germline, CDR1 is SGHNT and CDR2 is YYREEE (reference sequence). This CDR3 has 15 residues. Trimming left V 0 bases short and J 5 bases short, with 14 bases between.

This clone was seen just once. The chain uses TRBV11-2 and TRBJ1-6; 7 nucleotides align to TRBD1. Germline trimming cut 5 bases from V and 10 bases from J; bases unmatched to any gene: 2. The CDR3 sequence is 12 residues long. Germline-derived CDR1 and CDR2 are SGHAT and FQNNGV. This CDR3 is CASSRQGSPLHF. CDR3 coding DNA: TGTGCCAGCAGCAGACAGGGCTCACCCCTCCACTTT.

The rearrangement links TRBV18 to TRBJ1-2; unclear D gene. The CDR3 consists of 14 residues. The germline V gene has CDR1 KGHSH and CDR2 LQKENI. The V end was cut by 0 bases, the J end by 2 bases, with 7 bases between. Here the CDR3 DNA reads TGTGCCAGCTCACCACCGAACCGGAACTATGGCTACACCTTC. Translation gives CASSPPNRNYGYTF.

The V call is TRBV5-1, the J call TRBJ1-1; TRBD1 agrees at 8 bases. This CDR3 has 17 residues. Germline CDR1 and CDR2: SGHRS and YFSETQ. V gave up 5 bases and J gave up 0 bases; unmatched junction bases: 12. CDR3 amino acids: CASRKDRGRSVNTEAFF. The DNA of the CDR3 is TGCGCCAGCAGAAAAGACAGGGGAAGGTCGGTGAACACTGAAGCTTTCTTT.

The CDR3 is CASKGTGENSPLHF. The CDR3 region has the DNA TGTGCCAGCAAAGGGACAGGGGAAAATTCACCCCTCCACTTT. The V and J genes are TRBV3-1 (or the pseudogene TRBV3-2) and TRBJ1-6; 10 bases fit TRBD1. V was pared by 7 bases and J by 7 bases, with 4 bases of the junction left unmatched. There are 14 residues in the CDR3. CDR1 LGHDT and CDR2 YNNKEL come from the germline V gene (reference sequence).